This T cell receptor beta chain was retrieved from a study of long-term antiretroviral therapy in people with HIV. J lost 4 bases, V lost 6 bases, and 8 bases had no gene match. This CDR3 spans 16 amino acids. Germline lookup yields CDR1 SEHNR and CDR2 FQNEAQ (reference sequence). The run of the v3.0 immunoSEQ assay was at survey level. Sequencing of each sample targeted about 35,000-50,000 T-cell genomes. The repertoire was sequenced with immunoSEQ multiplex PCR; TCRdb's copy has only in-frame clones and lacks some. The sample contains 5,500 to 6,000 clones, about three quarters of which appear only once.

The sequenced sample was unsorted PBMCs, obtained 1.8 years before starting antiretroviral therapy. This clonotype was sampled from a man aged 35-49 years with HIV. The chain couples TRBV7-9 to TRBJ2-1, with 11 nucleotides matching TRBD2. CDR3 sequence: CASSPAGTSGYNEQFF. CDR3 sequence (DNA): TGTGCCAGCAGTCCGGCCGGGACTAGCGGATACAATGAGCAGTTCTTC.